The T cell receptor beta chain under discussion was sequenced for a study of identifying expanded T cells in peripheral blood. TCRdb's table, derived via immunoSEQ multiplex PCR, lists solely in-frame clones and lacks some. The table records around 85,000 clones, 88% of them present only once. No infections or other immune events were documented during collection. The receptor's source is a person aged 18 to 69 in good health. Specimen: blood.

CDR3 protein: CASSLYDTGSYEQYF. Written as DNA, the CDR3 is TGTGCCAGCAGCTTATACGATACAGGGTCCTACGAGCAGTACTTC. The V and J genes are TRBV7-2 and TRBJ2-7; D possibly corresponds to TRBD1 (6 bases). Germline CDR1 is SGHTA and CDR2 is FQGNSA. The CDR3 is made up of 15 amino acids. V lost 2 bases, J lost 1 base, and 12 bases lay in between.